These 9 T cell receptor beta chains were all obtained from the same sample, sequenced in a study of shared clonotypes between healthy human individuals. Measured with immunoSEQ multiplex PCR; TCRdb has only the in-frame clones, and not every one. This table has some 690,000 clones, 90% appearing once. Sequenced material: memory CD8+ T cells from PBMCs. Stated subset: CD45RO+ cells pooled with CCR7-negative TemRA cells. These receptors all come from a man aged 18 to 30 in good health. Some clones in this sample may be carry-over from other donors' samples.

The chain is built from TRBV7-9 and TRBJ2-1, with TRBD2 matching over 10 bases. Germline trimming cut 6 bases from V and 6 bases from J; bases unmatched to any gene: 11. This CDR3 is 16 amino acids long. Germline CDR1 and CDR2: SEHNR and FQNEAQ (reference sequence). This CDR3 is CASSLIHKREGNEQFF. In DNA, the CDR3 is TGTGCCAGCAGTTTAATCCATAAGCGGGAGGGCAATGAGCAGTTCTTC.

The chain combines TRBV7-9 with TRBJ1-4, with D unclear. Trimming removed 2 bases at V and 8 bases at J, with 9 bases between. Germline CDR1 and CDR2: SEHNR and FQNEAQ (reference sequence). This CDR3 spans 13 amino acids. The CDR3 spells CASSLLEREKLFF. The DNA for the CDR3 is TGTGCCAGCAGCTTATTAGAACGGGAAAAACTGTTTTTT.

J is TRBJ2-5 and V is TRBV7-6, with D maybe TRBD2 (5 bases). Germline lookup yields CDR1 SGHVS and CDR2 FNYEAQ. V lost 7 bases and J 6 bases, leaving 18 bases between the germline ends. The CDR3 is 14 residues long. CDR3 protein: CASTQRGYPQTQYF. The CDR3 coding sequence is TGTGCCAGCACCCAGAGAGGGTACCCCCAGACCCAGTACTTC.

The V and J genes are TRBV11-1 and TRBJ2-1; D may be TRBD1 or TRBD2 (5 bases each). V lost 5 bases, J lost 8 bases, and 22 bases lay in between. Looked up from germline, CDR1 is SGHAT and CDR2 is FQDESV (reference sequence). CDR3 length: 16 residues. The CDR3 protein is CASSIGTAPHFDEQFF. CDR3 DNA: TGTGCCAGCAGCATTGGGACCGCTCCCCACTTCGATGAGCAGTTCTTC.

V is TRBV21-1 and J is TRBJ2-2; whether TRBD1, the table's D call, matches the DNA was not checked. TRBV21-1 is classified as a pseudogene. The CDR3 consists of 18 residues. CDR3 amino acids: CASSNGTGGVIPPGELFF. DNA of the CDR3: TGTGCCAGCAGCAACGGGACAGGGGGCGTTATCCCACCCGGGGAGCTGTTTTTT.

The J gene is TRBJ2-3, the V gene TRBV25-1; TRBD2 matches 7 bases. Trimming cost V 8 bases and J 4 bases; bases outside gene matches: 9. Germline V gene lookup returns CDR1 MGHDK and CDR2 SYGVNS. This CDR3 has 14 residues. The CDR3 here is CASGRGSGADTQYF. As DNA, the CDR3 is TGTGCCAGCGGCCGAGGAAGCGGGGCAGATACGCAGTATTTT.

CDR3: CASSEKTGSMLVNGYTF. CDR3 nucleotide sequence: TGTGCCAGCAGTGAAAAAACAGGGTCCATGCTGGTGAATGGCTACACCTTC. The rearrangement uses TRBV2 and TRBJ1-2; D possibly corresponds to TRBD1 (6 bases). Trimming shortened V by 2 bases and J by 6 bases, and 22 bases separated the two germline ends. Per the germline V gene, CDR1 is SNHLY and CDR2 is FYNNEI. The CDR3 has 17 amino acids.

The chain uses TRBV7-3 and TRBJ2-2; weak D call: TRBD1 (6 bases). CDR3 length: 16 residues. CDR1 and CDR2 (germline): SGHTA, FQGTGA. The V end was cut by 5 bases, the J end by 3 bases, with 16 bases between. Here the CDR3 DNA reads TGTGCCAGCAGCCACATCAGGGGTATCTACACCGGGGAGCTGTTTTTT. It codes for CASSHIRGIYTGELFF.

V usage is TRBV2 and J usage is TRBJ2-1; 7 bases are a match to TRBD1. Unmatched junction bases numbered 4, after V lost 7 bases and J lost 1 base. The CDR3 runs 14 residues. Germline V gives CDR1 SNHLY, CDR2 FYNNEI. The chain's CDR3 is CASTTGRSYNEQFF. CDR3 bases: TGTGCCAGCACGACAGGGCGTTCCTACAATGAGCAGTTCTTC.